A single sample gave rise to the 17 T cell receptor beta chains below, sequenced in a study of T cell responses to AZD1222 COVID-19 vaccine. Using immunoSEQ multiplex PCR, the repertoire was profiled, and TCRdb retains in-frame clones only, with some absent. The sample has tens of thousands of clones; 85% to 90% are singletons. Specimen: peripheral blood, collected 28 days after the second AZD1222 dose. Source of these receptors: an adult who received the AZD1222 COVID-19 vaccine.

This clone appeared a few times. The gene calls are TRBV19 and TRBJ2-7; 7 bases are a match to TRBD2. The germline CDR1 and CDR2 sequences are LNHDA and SQIVND (reference sequence). V lost 5 bases and J lost 3; bases outside the gene matches: 4. There are 13 residues in the CDR3. The CDR3 nucleotides read TGTGCCAGTAGTTATGCGGGGGACTACGAGCAGTACTTC. This sequence encodes CASSYAGDYEQYF.

This clone is categorized as medium-sized. This chain uses TRBV13 with TRBJ1-1; the match to TRBD1 covers 10 bases. CDR3 length: 15 amino acids. Germline CDR1 and CDR2: PRHDT and FYEKMQ (reference sequence). V was clipped by 5 bases and J by 4 bases; unmatched bases: 7. Here the CDR3 reads CASSVDRGRTTEAFF. The CDR3, as DNA: TGTGCCAGCAGCGTAGACAGGGGGCGTACCACTGAAGCTTTCTTT.

Comment on this clone: Germline is not matched at one junction end, which may reflect a read error. The rearrangement links TRBV7-7 to TRBJ2-3, with TRBD2 identical over 12 bases. This CDR3 spans 15 amino acids. Germline CDR1 reads SSHAT; CDR2 reads FNYEAQ (reference sequence). CDR3 nucleotide sequence: TGTGCTAGCAGCTTAGACGGGACTAGCGGGGATACGCAGTATTTT. Its translation is CASSLDGTSGDTQYF.

This rearrangement joins TRBV11-3 to TRBJ2-1; the D gene is possibly TRBD2 (7 bases). Germline V gene sequence: CDR1 SGHNT, CDR2 YENEEA. This CDR3 contains 16 residues. With 3 bases removed from V and 4 bases from J, the gap between germline ends came to 16 bases. The CDR3 DNA follows: TGTGCCAGCAGCTTCCCCTGGGGGGGGCCTTACAATGAGCAGTTCTTC. It yields the protein CASSFPWGGPYNEQFF.

This chain links TRBV11-3 with TRBJ1-2, with D possibly matching TRBD1 (5 bases). Between the trimmed V and J ends, which lost 1 base and 8 bases, there was a span of 14 bases. CDR1 and CDR2 from the germline V gene are SGHNT and YENEEA. The CDR3 covers 14 residues. The DNA for the CDR3 is TGTGCCAGCAGCTTAGCCGATGGGAGGGGCGGCTACACCTTC. This codes for CASSLADGRGGYTF.

V gene TRBV28 combines with J gene TRBJ1-3; D gene uncertain. Trimming cost V 1 base and J 0 bases, with 10 bases left between them. The CDR3 is made up of 16 amino acids. From germline, CDR1 is MDHEN and CDR2 SYDVKM. CDR3 nucleotides: TGTGCCAGCAGTTTATTCCAGCCACTCTCTGGAAACACCATATATTTT. Protein product: CASSLFQPLSGNTIYF.

This clone was seen only a few times. This CDR3 is CASSDWWGYGSDTQYF. CDR3 in DNA: TGTGCCAGCAGTGATTGGTGGGGGTACGGGTCAGATACGCAGTATTTT. The V call is TRBV2, the J call TRBJ2-3; D possibly matches TRBD1 or TRBD2 (5 bases each). The CDR3 is 16 amino acids. The germline CDR1 and CDR2 sequences are SNHLY and FYNNEI. Trimming shortened V by 3 bases and J by 4 bases, and 17 bases separated the two germline ends.

The rearrangement uses TRBV24-1 and TRBJ1-5; the D is unclear. Germline-derived CDR1 and CDR2 are KGHDR and SFDVKD. V was clipped by 1 base and J by 12 bases, with 9 bases between them. The CDR3 loop spans 12 amino acids. The CDR3 DNA follows: TGTGCCACCAGTGATTTTGAAGGTTTCCAGCATTTT. Translated: CATSDFEGFQHF.

A word on this clone: At one end the junction does not follow the germline gene, possibly because of a read error. V usage is TRBV19 and J usage is TRBJ1-1; a weak D match, TRBD1 (5 bases). The CDR3 spans 16 residues. Germline-derived CDR1 and CDR2 are LNHDA and SQIVND (reference sequence). CDR3 region: CASSLDLRGGSPEAFF. The CDR3 nucleotides are TGTGCCAGTAGTTTAGACCTTCGGGGGGGGTCTCCTGAAGCTTTCTTT.

The J gene is TRBJ2-7, the V gene TRBV6-5; D call uncertain. The CDR3 has 11 amino acids. Trimming left V 2 bases short and J 4 bases short, with 3 bases between. Germline V gives CDR1 MNHEY, CDR2 SVGAGI. The CDR3 DNA is TGTGCCAGCAGTTACCGGTACGAGCAGTACTTC. Translated, it gives CASSYRYEQYF.

V usage is TRBV19 and J usage is TRBJ2-1, with 9 bases that match TRBD2. The germline CDR1 and CDR2 sequences are LNHDA and SQIVND (reference sequence). Unmatched junction bases numbered 10, after V lost 4 bases and J lost 3 bases. This CDR3 comprises 17 residues. The CDR3 reads CASSTLPSGRLYNEQFF. The CDR3 DNA sequence: TGTGCCAGTAGTACCCTCCCAAGCGGGAGGCTCTACAATGAGCAGTTCTTC. Full variable domain (remainder filled in from reference TRBV19 and TRBJ2-1): DGGITQSPKYLFRKEGQNVTLSCEQNLNHDAMYWYRQDPGQGLRLIYYSQIVNDFQKGDIAEGYSVSREKKESFPLTVTSAQKNPTAFYLCASSTLPSGRLYNEQFFGPGTRLTVL.

This rearrangement joins TRBV5-1 to TRBJ1-4, with D tentatively TRBD1 (6 bases). CDR3 length: 15 residues. V lost 5 bases and J lost 4, with 15 bases in between. Germline CDR1 is SGHRS and CDR2 is YFSETQ. The CDR3 spells CASSYSGTNNEKLFF. DNA for the CDR3: TGCGCCAGCAGTTATTCCGGGACAAATAATGAAAAACTGTTTTTT.

This clone was seen just once. The chain has TRBV6-5 and TRBJ2-3; 7 bases match TRBD2. The CDR3 covers 16 residues. In germline, CDR1 is MNHEY, CDR2 SVGAGI. The V gene end was trimmed by 0 bases and the J gene end by 4 bases; junction bases not matched to a gene: 7. In DNA form, the CDR3 reads TGTGCCAGCAGTTACTCGGGGGGGGGTCTCGCAGATACGCAGTATTTT. Translating gives CASSYSGGGLADTQYF.

The chain joins TRBV5-1 to TRBJ1-6; possible D gene TRBD1, 5 bases. The CDR3 is 14 residues long. Per the germline V gene, CDR1 is SGHRS and CDR2 is YFSETQ. The V end was cut by 0 bases, the J end by 10 bases, with 11 bases between. This CDR3 reads CASSLAGGYSPLHF. CDR3 DNA sequence: TGCGCCAGCAGCTTGGCGGGGGGATACTCACCCCTCCACTTT.

This chain links TRBV7-3 with TRBJ1-2, with no clear D. V was trimmed by 5 bases and J by 6 bases, leaving 22 bases between them. CDR3 length equals 16 residues. CDR1 and CDR2 (germline): SGHTA, FQGTGA. The CDR3 region is CASSPGLGVDHNGYTF. CDR3 coding DNA: TGTGCCAGCAGCCCCGGGCTCGGGGTGGATCATAATGGCTACACCTTC.

CDR3 in amino acids: CASNLSPGQGLGEQYF. The CDR3 DNA is TGTGCCAGCAACCTTTCACCGGGACAGGGGTTGGGGGAGCAGTACTTC. The genes are TRBV7-8 and TRBJ2-7; 10 bases line up with TRBD1. The V gene end was trimmed by 7 bases and the J gene end by 7 bases; junction bases not matched to a gene: 16. Germline lookup yields CDR1 SGHVS and CDR2 FQNEAQ. The CDR3 contains 16 residues.

V gene TRBV10-1 combines with J gene TRBJ1-1; D is perhaps TRBD1 (5 bases). Germline V gives CDR1 WNHNN, CDR2 SYGVQD (reference sequence). The CDR3 sequence is 13 residues long. V was cut by 2 bases and J by 6 bases, with 10 bases left in between. The CDR3 DNA follows: TGCGCCAGCAGTGAGGCAGGGATCTCTGAAGCTTTCTTT. It encodes CASSEAGISEAFF.